This T cell receptor (beta chain) was recovered during a study of cytomegalovirus exposure and HLA in healthy donors. Amplification used 60 Vbeta primers and 13 Jbeta primers. TCRdb keeps only in-frame clones here, not all; method: immunoSEQ multiplex PCR. The table includes some 200,000 clones, over 75% detected once. The sample comprised PBMCs. The sequence derives from a boy between 2 and 10 years old in good health and CMV-seronegative.

The CDR3 loop is CASSGRQGIQPQHF. As DNA, the CDR3 is TGTGCCAGCAGTGGAAGACAGGGGATTCAGCCCCAGCATTTT. The chain employs TRBV6-1 and TRBJ1-5; 8 bases map to TRBD1. Per the germline V gene, CDR1 is MNHNS and CDR2 is SASEGT. V lost 4 bases to trimming and J lost 6 bases; unmatched junction nucleotides: 5. This CDR3 has 14 residues.